The rows below give T cell receptor beta chains drawn from one sample of a study of cytomegalovirus exposure and HLA in healthy donors. Produced via immunoSEQ multiplex PCR; TCRdb's table is partial and in-frame only. The sample shows 55,000 to 65,000 clones, roughly 90% of them seen only once. The sample taken for sequencing was PBMCs. The receptor source for this set is a man between 18 and 29 years old in good health and CMV-seronegative. The CDR3 runs from the conserved cysteine through the conserved F or W. Fields, in order: J gene, V gene, CDR3 protein.

j_gene: TRBJ2-1; v_gene: TRBV5-5; CDR3aa: CASSVLGAGSLGEQFF
j_gene: TRBJ1-5; v_gene: TRBV28; CDR3aa: CASSSYGTVNQPQHF
j_gene: TRBJ1-5; v_gene: TRBV30; CDR3aa: CAWSVRDRVFQPQHF
j_gene: TRBJ1-1; v_gene: TRBV27; CDR3aa: CASSPGGAVNTEAFF
j_gene: TRBJ2-5; v_gene: TRBV7-3; CDR3aa: CASSLAGGWQETQYF
j_gene: TRBJ1-3; v_gene: TRBV7-9; CDR3aa: CASSPRAHSGNTIYF
j_gene: TRBJ2-1; v_gene: TRBV27; CDR3aa: CASSFGGIEQFF
j_gene: TRBJ2-7; v_gene: TRBV28; CDR3aa: CATSGTGAYEQYF
j_gene: TRBJ1-4; v_gene: TRBV4-2; CDR3aa: CASSPSGGQGALRTNEKLFF
j_gene: TRBJ2-5; v_gene: TRBV7-2; CDR3aa: CASSLDRQGAETQYF
j_gene: TRBJ1-1; v_gene: TRBV4-1; CDR3aa: CASSHRDRGQSASFMNTEAFF
j_gene: TRBJ2-1; v_gene: TRBV28; CDR3aa: CASSPRPRQAEQFF
j_gene: TRBJ2-1; v_gene: TRBV6-5; CDR3aa: CASSYDLGDEQFF
j_gene: TRBJ1-5; v_gene: TRBV10-3; CDR3aa: CAINREGQPQHF
j_gene: TRBJ1-3; v_gene: TRBV12-5; CDR3aa: CARDRASGNTIYF
j_gene: TRBJ1-4; v_gene: TRBV6-5; CDR3aa: CASSYSGTATNEKLFF
j_gene: TRBJ2-7; v_gene: TRBV6-5; CDR3aa: CASSYQLVPTYEQYF
j_gene: TRBJ2-3; v_gene: TRBV19; CDR3aa: CASSLASGPRLYF
j_gene: TRBJ2-5; v_gene: TRBV7-9; CDR3aa: CASSLIQGVIGSSQYF
j_gene: TRBJ2-1; v_gene: TRBV10-2; CDR3aa: CASSGTGGAYEQFF
j_gene: TRBJ2-1; v_gene: TRBV19; CDR3aa: CASVAGPSSYNEQFF
j_gene: TRBJ2-2; v_gene: TRBV11-2; CDR3aa: CASSSMTGELFF
j_gene: TRBJ2-7; v_gene: TRBV7-3; CDR3aa: CASTKHFQRTGNSYEQYF
j_gene: TRBJ1-1; v_gene: TRBV2; CDR3aa: CASRASPEGTEAFF
j_gene: TRBJ2-6; v_gene: TRBV6-5; CDR3aa: CASSYSGGSGANVLTF
j_gene: TRBJ2-1; v_gene: TRBV5-1; CDR3aa: CASSLESRSGEQFF
j_gene: TRBJ1-5; v_gene: TRBV18; CDR3aa: CASSPRTGGLYSNQPQHF
j_gene: TRBJ2-3; v_gene: TRBV28; CDR3aa: CASSDSAYRTDTQYF
j_gene: TRBJ2-3; v_gene: TRBV27; CDR3aa: CASSLIAGGGARDTQYF
j_gene: TRBJ2-7; v_gene: TRBV21-1; CDR3aa: CASSKRNHRCSYEQYF
j_gene: TRBJ2-5; v_gene: TRBV19; CDR3aa: CASTLDRNQETQYF
j_gene: TRBJ1-2; v_gene: TRBV9; CDR3aa: CASSGDRGFTYGYTF
j_gene: TRBJ1-2; v_gene: TRBV6-5; CDR3aa: CASSSPGAINYGYTF
j_gene: TRBJ1-4; v_gene: TRBV6-1; CDR3aa: CASSGRRVLEKLFF
j_gene: TRBJ2-1; v_gene: TRBV28; CDR3aa: CASGGGLLSNEQFF
j_gene: TRBJ2-7; v_gene: TRBV5-1; CDR3aa: CASAKGADSYEQYF
j_gene: TRBJ1-1; v_gene: TRBV19; CDR3aa: CASSGGQPNTEAFF
j_gene: TRBJ2-7; v_gene: TRBV6-5; CDR3aa: CASSYRSSGIYEQYF
j_gene: TRBJ2-1; v_gene: TRBV20-1; CDR3aa: CSARVKEQFF
j_gene: TRBJ2-3; v_gene: TRBV28; CDR3aa: CASRTGGTDTQYF
j_gene: TRBJ2-3; v_gene: TRBV4-1; CDR3aa: CASSQVPTGGADTQYF
j_gene: TRBJ1-5; v_gene: TRBV5-1; CDR3aa: CASSLQDKISRAQHF
j_gene: TRBJ2-6; v_gene: TRBV5-6; CDR3aa: CASSPYSGANVLTF
j_gene: TRBJ2-7; v_gene: TRBV2; CDR3aa: CASSPDRASSYEQYF